Included here is one T cell receptor (beta chain) sequence, with context. The method was immunoSEQ multiplex PCR; TCRdb's version includes in-frame clones alone and lacks a portion of them. This table has about 120,000 clones, about 93% appearing once. CDR1 and CDR2 (germline): SGHTA, FQGNSA. The CDR3 length is 11 residues. V lost 3 bases and J lost 6, with 6 bases in between. The sample is drawn from a study of control samples from healthy donors and cancer patients. The sample taken for sequencing was PBMCs. The sequence was obtained from a man aged 50 or older with head and neck cancer. The chain carries TRBV7-2 and TRBJ2-7, with D unclear. The DNA of the CDR3 is TGTGCCAGCAGCTTCATAGGCGAGCAGTACTTC. Translation gives CASSFIGEQYF.